These 18 T cell receptor beta chains came from one sample sequenced in a study of response to subunit inactivated influenza vaccine. TCRdb reanalysed the RT-PCR reads using MiXCR and keeps one entry per CDR3 protein. The sample lists more than 250,000 distinct CDR3 sequences, about a fifth occurring once. Specimen: PBMCs from blood, collected about 20 months after vaccination. The receptors originated from a man between 50 and 75 years old who received an inactivated influenza vaccine.

This clonotype has just a few counts. The chain has TRBV24-1 and TRBJ2-1; weak D call: TRBD1 (6 bases). The CDR3 has 17 amino acids. Germline CDR1 is KGHDR and CDR2 is SFDVKD. V shed 4 bases and J shed 0 bases, with 15 bases lying between them. The CDR3 loop reads CATSDPDSPHSYNEQFF. The DNA for the CDR3 is TGTGCCACCAGTGACCCGGACAGCCCTCACTCCTACAATGAGCAGTTCTTC.

This clonotype has more than one count but fewer than ten. The chain uses TRBV6-1 and TRBJ1-1, with D tentatively TRBD1 (5 bases). Deletions cut 7 bases from V and 4 bases from J, with 19 bases between. CDR1 and CDR2 from the germline V gene are MNHNS and SASEGT. The CDR3 runs to 15 residues. Written as DNA, the CDR3 is TGTGCCAGCACCCCTAGGGGCAGGGTAGGCACTGAAGCTTTCTTT. Its protein product is CASTPRGRVGTEAFF.

This clonotype occurred a few times. The rearrangement joins TRBV29-1 to TRBJ2-7; 8 bases match TRBD2. The J segment lost 5 bases and the V segment lost 4 bases, leaving 13 bases of the junction unmatched. CDR1 and CDR2 (germline): SQVTM, ANQGSEA. The CDR3 totals 15 residues. As DNA, the CDR3 is TGCAGCGTTGGTGGCATAGCGGGGTATTTTGACGAGCAGTACTTC. It codes for CSVGGIAGYFDEQYF.

V usage is TRBV12-3 or TRBV12-4 and J usage is TRBJ1-1; 8 bases agree with TRBD1. The V segment lost 0 bases and the J segment 1 base; nucleotides outside the gene matches: 4. The CDR3 contains 16 residues. The CDR3 DNA reads as TGTGCCAGCAGTTTAGCGCAGGGGGCTTCGAACACTGAAGCTTTCTTT. This encodes CASSLAQGASNTEAFF.

The chain couples TRBV20-1 to TRBJ2-1; a possible D gene is TRBD2 (6 bases). CDR1 and CDR2 from the germline V gene are DFQATT and SNEGSKA (reference sequence). Trimming cost V 2 bases and J 5 bases, with 13 bases left between them. The CDR3 has 14 amino acids. Here the CDR3 DNA reads TGCAGTGCTAGAATGCCGGGACTTGACAATGAGCAGTTCTTC. It specifies CSARMPGLDNEQFF.

V gene TRBV30 combines with J gene TRBJ1-1; D not resolved. V lost 6 bases to trimming and J lost 11 bases, with 22 bases between them. The CDR3 covers 13 residues. Germline-derived CDR1 and CDR2 are GTSNPN and SVGIG (reference sequence). The CDR3 DNA sequence: TGTGCCTGCAGTCAGCACTCGCCCCATGAGGCTTTCTTT. Protein sequence: CACSQHSPHEAFF.

V is TRBV4-3 and J is TRBJ2-7; D assignment may be TRBD1 or TRBD2 (6 bases each). Germline CDR1 and CDR2: LGHNA and YSLEER. V lost 0 bases and J 0 bases, leaving 15 bases between the germline ends. CDR3 length: 17 amino acids. The CDR3 coding sequence is TGCGCCAGCAGCCAAGATCGGATGCGGGACAACTCCTACGAGCAGTACTTC. This translates into CASSQDRMRDNSYEQYF.

This clonotype has a count of ten or more. This chain uses TRBV3-1 with TRBJ1-2; the D is unclear. With 1 base removed from V and 1 base from J, the gap between germline ends came to 7 bases. Germline V lookup: CDR1 LGHDT, CDR2 YNNKEL (reference sequence). This CDR3 is built from 14 residues. For the CDR3, the DNA is TGTGCCAGCAGCCAAGGCTCGGTTAACTATGGCTACACCTTC. It codes for CASSQGSVNYGYTF.

The chain joins TRBV25-1 to TRBJ2-5, with a weak D call TRBD2 (5 bases). Germline values: CDR1 MGHDK, CDR2 SYGVNS. V was trimmed by 4 bases and J by 2 bases, leaving 14 bases between them. There are 15 residues in the CDR3. The CDR3 region has the DNA TGTGCCAGCAGTGGGCTTGGAGGCGTTCAAGAGACCCAGTACTTC. Protein: CASSGLGGVQETQYF.

The chain couples TRBV9 to TRBJ1-3, with D maybe TRBD1 (5 bases). The V and J ends lost 3 bases and 1 base respectively, with 14 bases between them. CDR3 size: 16 residues. Germline V gene sequence: CDR1 SGDLS, CDR2 YYNGEE. As DNA, the CDR3 is TGTGCCAGCAGCGCGACGGGCGGGGGGTCTGGAAACACCATATATTTT. Translated: CASSATGGGSGNTIYF.

This clonotype occurred a few times. The J gene is TRBJ1-2, the V gene TRBV7-2, with D perhaps TRBD1 (6 bases). CDR3 length: 13 residues. Trimming took 5 bases from V and 13 from J, leaving 20 bases between them. Per the germline V gene, CDR1 is SGHTA and CDR2 is FQGNSA. CDR3 nucleotide sequence: TGTGCCAGCAGCGGCGACAGGACATTGGTCTCCACCTTC. It translates to CASSGDRTLVSTF.

The table lists this clonotype with a few counts. V and J are TRBV4-3 and TRBJ2-7, with D uncertain. V lost 0 bases and J 6 bases, leaving 9 bases between the germline ends. The CDR3 sequence is 13 residues long. CDR1 LGHNA and CDR2 YSLEER come from the germline V gene. The CDR3 loop reads CASSQELQSEQYF. The CDR3 region has the DNA TGCGCCAGCAGCCAAGAGTTACAATCCGAGCAGTACTTC.

The chain employs TRBV3-1 and TRBJ1-1, with 8 bases that match TRBD1. The CDR3 has 15 residues. With V trimmed by 6 bases and J by 1 base, 7 bases remained unmatched. Germline V gene data show CDR1 as LGHDT and CDR2 as YNNKEL (reference sequence). This CDR3 reads CASSHTGGSNTEAFF. The CDR3 DNA follows: TGTGCCAGCAGTCACACAGGGGGTTCGAACACTGAAGCTTTCTTT.

This clonotype was found many times. The rearrangement joins TRBV6-5 to TRBJ1-5; D is uncertain. The CDR3 consists of 13 residues. Looked up from germline, CDR1 is MNHEY and CDR2 is SVGAGI. The ends were cut back, 4 bases at V and 7 bases at J, with 11 bases in the middle. CDR3 DNA: TGTGCCAGCAGTTTTTCCTACGGACAGCCCCAGCATTTT. It is translated as CASSFSYGQPQHF.

This clonotype was seen a few times. The CDR3 nucleotides read TGTGCCAGCAGTGAAGCAGGGGTGACAGATACGCAGTATTTT. This translates into CASSEAGVTDTQYF. V and J are TRBV25-1 and TRBJ2-3; D possibly corresponds to TRBD1 (6 bases). The CDR3 contains 14 residues. V lost 2 bases and J 3 bases, leaving 9 bases between the germline ends. Germline V gene sequence: CDR1 MGHDK, CDR2 SYGVNS.

This clonotype showed up just a few times. V gene TRBV7-9 combines with J gene TRBJ2-4; tentative D call: TRBD2 (6 bases). Trimming cost V 6 bases and J 2 bases, with 14 bases left between them. The V gene's germline CDR1 is SEHNR and CDR2 FQNEAQ (reference sequence). The CDR3 loop spans 15 amino acids. The CDR3 nucleotides read TGTGCCAGCAGACCACTCCGGGGGTCCAAAAACATTCAGTACTTC. It encodes CASRPLRGSKNIQYF.

This clonotype was observed a handful of times. The chain has TRBV9 and TRBJ1-1; no reliable D call. V dropped 0 bases and J dropped 1 base, with 16 bases sitting between them. This CDR3 contains 17 residues. Germline CDR1 and CDR2: SGDLS and YYNGEE. The CDR3: CASSVGGGRLGNTEAFF. The CDR3 bases are TGTGCCAGCAGCGTAGGGGGAGGTCGGTTGGGGAACACTGAAGCTTTCTTT. Supplemented by reference TRBV9 and TRBJ1-1, the full variable domain reads DSGVTQTPKHLITATGQRVTLRCSPRSGDLSVYWYQQSLDQGLQFLIQYYNGEERAKGNILERFSAQQFPDLHSELNLSSLELGDSALYFCASSVGGGRLGNTEAFFGQGTRLTVV.

This clonotype was detected only a few times. The chain combines TRBV28 with TRBJ1-3; unclear D gene. The germline gives CDR1 MDHEN, CDR2 SYDVKM. The length of the CDR3 is 12 residues. V lost 2 bases, J lost 9 bases, and 8 bases lay in between. CDR3 region: CASSLPRGTIYF. CDR3 DNA sequence: TGTGCCAGCAGTTTACCACGAGGCACCATATATTTT. Drawing the rest from reference TRBV28 and TRBJ1-3, the complete variable domain is DVKVTQSSRYLVKRTGEKVFLECVQDMDHENMFWYRQDPGLGLRLIYFSYDVKMKEKGDIPEGYSVSREKKERFSLILESASTNQTSMYLCASSLPRGTIYFGEGSWLTVV.